The rows below give T cell receptor beta chains drawn from one sample of a study of monozygotic twins with cystic fibrosis. Here immunoSEQ multiplex PCR was the method, and the copy in TCRdb shows in-frame clones only, minus some. The sample has fewer than 25,000 clones; about 83% are singletons. Sequencing was carried out using blood. The receptor set was obtained from a woman between 25 and 40 years old with cystic fibrosis. The CDR3 runs from the conserved cysteine through the conserved F or W. The D gene is left open where the match is weak. Size is omitted from some rows. Given values are once, few, many or a class for expanded clones.

j_call d_call v_call cdr3_length clone_size cdr3_nt cdr3_aa
TRBJ2-2 NA TRBV2 11 few TGTGCCAGCAGTGACACCGGGGAGCTGTTTTTT CASSDTGELFF
TRBJ2-7 NA TRBV29-1 15 NA TGCAGCGCAAGGGGAGGGGACAGTCCTCTTGGCGAGCAGTACTTC CSARGGDSPLGEQYF
TRBJ1-5 NA TRBV19 13 once TGTGCCAGTAGTTCCGGCCTCAATCAGCCCCAGCATTTT CASSSGLNQPQHF
TRBJ2-5 TRBD2 TRBV6-1 15 NA TGTGCCAGCAGTGAAGCTAGCGGGGGCCAAGAGACCCAGTACTTC CASSEASGGQETQYF
TRBJ2-7 NA TRBV7-9 16 NA TGTGCCAGCAGCTCCTCCGGCGGACAGAGAACCTACGAGCAGTACTTC CASSSSGGQRTYEQYF
TRBJ2-3 NA TRBV7-9 12 few TGTGCCAGCAGCTTACGGGCAGATACGCAGTATTTT CASSLRADTQYF
TRBJ1-2 TRBD1 TRBV5-6 16 NA TGTGCCAGCAGCTTGGCCGCGGGACAGGGGCTGCGGGGCTACACCTTC CASSLAAGQGLRGYTF
TRBJ2-7 TRBD1 TRBV18 13 NA TGTGCCAGTCGACAGGGCAGCTCCTACGAGCAGTACTTC CASRQGSSYEQYF
TRBJ2-7 TRBD1 TRBV29-1 15 NA TGCAGCGTCTCGAGACAGGGGGCCTCCTTCCCCGAGCAGTACTTC CSVSRQGASFPEQYF
TRBJ2-1 NA TRBV28 13 NA TGTGCCAGCAGTCTCGTCCGTCACAATGAGCAGTTCTTC CASSLVRHNEQFF
TRBJ2-3 TRBD2 TRBV9 17 NA TGTGCCAGCAGCGTATATAGCGGGGGGTTTCCCACAGATACGCAGTATTTT CASSVYSGGFPTDTQYF
TRBJ2-7 NA TRBV5-1 13 NA TGCGCCAGCAGCCCGTATAGCTCCTACGAGCAGTACTTC CASSPYSSYEQYF
TRBJ2-2 TRBD2 TRBV11-2 16 NA TGTGCCAGCAGTCCCACCGGGGGGGCCTTCACCGGGGAGCTGTTTTTT CASSPTGGAFTGELFF
TRBJ2-7 NA TRBV28 13 once TGTGCCAGCAGTTTAACGGGACAATTCGAGCAGTACTTC CASSLTGQFEQYF
TRBJ2-2 TRBD1 TRBV10-3 14 NA TGTGCCATCAAGGGGGACAGGAACACCGGGGAGCTGTTTTTT CAIKGDRNTGELFF
TRBJ2-7 NA TRBV5-4 13 NA TGTGCCAGCAGTTCAGACAGGCTTGGCGAGCAGTACTTC CASSSDRLGEQYF
TRBJ1-5 NA TRBV6-6 12 NA TGTGCCATCGGACGGGTGAATCAGCCCCAGCATTTT CAIGRVNQPQHF
TRBJ2-4 NA TRBV2 14 NA TGTGCCAGCAAGGTGGGGTGGGCCAAAAACATTCAGTACTTC CASKVGWAKNIQYF
TRBJ2-1 TRBD2 TRBV10-3 15 NA TGTGCCTCGAGAGAGGCGACTAGCATCGCGAATGAGCAGTTCTTC CASREATSIANEQFF
TRBJ2-3 NA TRBV9 13 NA TGTGCCAGCAGCCTACAGCGCACAGATACGCAGTATTTT CASSLQRTDTQYF
TRBJ1-5 NA TRBV28 14 NA TGTGCCAGCAGTTTAAGCAGATCCAATCAGCCCCAGCATTTT CASSLSRSNQPQHF
TRBJ1-6 TRBD1 TRBV5-1 17 few TGCGCCAGCAGCTTAAGTGGGACAGGAGGACTTAATTCACCCCTCCACTTT CASSLSGTGGLNSPLHF